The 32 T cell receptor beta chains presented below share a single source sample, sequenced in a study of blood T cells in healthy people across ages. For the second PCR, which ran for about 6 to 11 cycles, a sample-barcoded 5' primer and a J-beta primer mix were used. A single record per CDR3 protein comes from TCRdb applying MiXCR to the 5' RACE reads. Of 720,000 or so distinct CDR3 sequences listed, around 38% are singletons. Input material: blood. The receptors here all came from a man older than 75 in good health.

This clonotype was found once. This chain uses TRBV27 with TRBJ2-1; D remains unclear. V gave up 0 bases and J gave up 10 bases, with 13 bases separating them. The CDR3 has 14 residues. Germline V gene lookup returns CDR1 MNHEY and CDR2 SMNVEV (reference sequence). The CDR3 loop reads CASSLSGYFGEQFF. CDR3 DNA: TGTGCCAGCAGTTTATCGGGGTATTTCGGGGAGCAGTTCTTC.

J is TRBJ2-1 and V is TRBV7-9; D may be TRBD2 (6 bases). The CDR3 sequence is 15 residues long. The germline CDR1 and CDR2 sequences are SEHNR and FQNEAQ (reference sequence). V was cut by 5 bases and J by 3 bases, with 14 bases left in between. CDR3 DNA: TGTGCCAGCAGCAAAGCGGGTCTCTACTACAATGAGCAGTTCTTC. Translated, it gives CASSKAGLYYNEQFF. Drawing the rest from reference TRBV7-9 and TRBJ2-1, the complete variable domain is DTGVSQNPRHKITKRGQNVTFRCDPISEHNRLYWYRQTLGQGPEFLTYFQNEAQLEKSRLLSDRFSAERPKGSFSTLEIQRTEQGDSAMYLCASSKAGLYYNEQFFGPGTRLTVL.

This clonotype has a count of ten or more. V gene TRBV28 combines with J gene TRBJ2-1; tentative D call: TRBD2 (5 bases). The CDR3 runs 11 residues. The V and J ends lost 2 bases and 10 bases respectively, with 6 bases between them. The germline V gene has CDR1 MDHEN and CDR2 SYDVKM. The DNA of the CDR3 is TGTGCCAGCAGTTTAGAGCGGGAGCAGTTCTTC. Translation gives CASSLEREQFF.

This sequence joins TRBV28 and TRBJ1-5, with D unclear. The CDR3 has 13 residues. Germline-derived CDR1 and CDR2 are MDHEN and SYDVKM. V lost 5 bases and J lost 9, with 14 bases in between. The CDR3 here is CASSISHRPPQHF. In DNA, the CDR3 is TGTGCCAGCAGTATATCCCACAGACCGCCCCAGCATTTT. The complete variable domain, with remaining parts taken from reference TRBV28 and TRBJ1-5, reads DVKVTQSSRYLVKRTGEKVFLECVQDMDHENMFWYRQDPGLGLRLIYFSYDVKMKEKGDIPEGYSVSREKKERFSLILESASTNQTSMYLCASSISHRPPQHFGDGTRLSIL.

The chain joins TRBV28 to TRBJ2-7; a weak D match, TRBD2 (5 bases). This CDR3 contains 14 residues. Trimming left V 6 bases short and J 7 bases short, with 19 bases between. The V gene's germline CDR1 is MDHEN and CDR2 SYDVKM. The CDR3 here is CASRWRATYNEQYF. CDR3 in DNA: TGTGCCAGCAGGTGGCGGGCGACCTACAATGAGCAGTACTTC. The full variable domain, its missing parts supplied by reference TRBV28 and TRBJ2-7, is DVKVTQSSRYLVKRTGEKVFLECVQDMDHENMFWYRQDPGLGLRLIYFSYDVKMKEKGDIPEGYSVSREKKERFSLILESASTNQTSMYLCASRWRATYNEQYFGPGTRLTVT.

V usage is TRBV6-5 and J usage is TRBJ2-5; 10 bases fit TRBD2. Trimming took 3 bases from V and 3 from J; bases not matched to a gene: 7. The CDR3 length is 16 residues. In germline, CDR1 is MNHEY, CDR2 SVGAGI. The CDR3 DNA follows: TGTGCCAGCAGTTATGTAGCGGGGGGCACCGAAGAGACCCAGTACTTC. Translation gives CASSYVAGGTEETQYF.

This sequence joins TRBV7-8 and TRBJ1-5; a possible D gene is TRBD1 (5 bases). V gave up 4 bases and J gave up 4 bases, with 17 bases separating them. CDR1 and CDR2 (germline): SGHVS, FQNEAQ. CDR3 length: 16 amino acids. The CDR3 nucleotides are TGTGCCAGCAGCTCCCCGGGTGGGGGTTTGAATCAGCCCCAGCATTTT. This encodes CASSSPGGGLNQPQHF.

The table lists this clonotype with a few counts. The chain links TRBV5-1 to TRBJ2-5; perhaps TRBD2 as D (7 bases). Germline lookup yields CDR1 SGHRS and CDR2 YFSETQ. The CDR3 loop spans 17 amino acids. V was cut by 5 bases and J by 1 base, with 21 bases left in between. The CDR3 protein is CASREGGGRYVQETQYF. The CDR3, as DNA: TGCGCCAGCAGGGAAGGGGGGGGCAGATATGTCCAAGAGACCCAGTACTTC.

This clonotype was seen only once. The CDR3 nucleotides are TGTGCCAGCAGCCCCACTCACATCGACGGACTAGCGGCTAACACCGGGGAGCTGTTTTTT. It codes for CASSPTHIDGLAANTGELFF. The gene calls are TRBV7-9 and TRBJ2-2, with 10 bases matching TRBD2. Germline trimming cut 5 bases from V and 2 bases from J; bases unmatched to any gene: 17. CDR3 length: 20 amino acids. The germline CDR1 and CDR2 sequences are SEHNR and FQNEAQ (reference sequence). Full variable domain (rest looked up from reference TRBV7-9 and TRBJ2-2): DTGVSQNPRHKITKRGQNVTFRCDPISEHNRLYWYRQTLGQGPEFLTYFQNEAQLEKSRLLSDRFSAERPKGSFSTLEIQRTEQGDSAMYLCASSPTHIDGLAANTGELFFGEGSRLTVL.

The CDR3 bases are TGTGCCAGCACCCCACGACAGATCAATCAGCCCCAGCATTTT. Encoded protein: CASTPRQINQPQHF. This chain connects TRBV28 to TRBJ1-5; D perhaps matches TRBD1 (5 bases). Germline assignment: CDR1 MDHEN and CDR2 SYDVKM. V gave up 7 bases and J gave up 3 bases, with 13 bases separating them. The CDR3 consists of 14 residues. The whole variable domain, filled in from reference TRBV28 and TRBJ1-5, reads DVKVTQSSRYLVKRTGEKVFLECVQDMDHENMFWYRQDPGLGLRLIYFSYDVKMKEKGDIPEGYSVSREKKERFSLILESASTNQTSMYLCASTPRQINQPQHFGDGTRLSIL.

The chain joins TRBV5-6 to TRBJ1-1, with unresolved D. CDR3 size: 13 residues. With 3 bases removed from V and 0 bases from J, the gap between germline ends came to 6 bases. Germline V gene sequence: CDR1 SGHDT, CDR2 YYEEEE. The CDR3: CASSWAVNTEAFF. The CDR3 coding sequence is TGTGCCAGCAGCTGGGCCGTGAACACTGAAGCTTTCTTT.

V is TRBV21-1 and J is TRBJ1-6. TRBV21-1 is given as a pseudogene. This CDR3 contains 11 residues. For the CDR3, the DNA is TGTGCCAGCAGCAAAGGCGGGGATGCCCACTTT. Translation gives CASSKGGDAHF.

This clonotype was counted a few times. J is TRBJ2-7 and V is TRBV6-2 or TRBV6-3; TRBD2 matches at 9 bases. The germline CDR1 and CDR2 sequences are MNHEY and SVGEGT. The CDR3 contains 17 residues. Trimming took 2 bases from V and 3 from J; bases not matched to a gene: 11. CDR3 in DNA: TGTGCCAGCAGTTACCTCTCCGGTAGCGGGAGAAGCTACGAGCAGTACTTC. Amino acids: CASSYLSGSGRSYEQYF.

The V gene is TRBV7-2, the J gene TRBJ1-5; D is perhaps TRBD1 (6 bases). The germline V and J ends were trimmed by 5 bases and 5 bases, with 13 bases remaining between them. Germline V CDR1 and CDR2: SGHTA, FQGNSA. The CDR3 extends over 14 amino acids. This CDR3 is CASSPGQSYQPQHF. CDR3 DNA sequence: TGTGCCAGCAGCCCCGGACAGAGCTATCAGCCCCAGCATTTT.

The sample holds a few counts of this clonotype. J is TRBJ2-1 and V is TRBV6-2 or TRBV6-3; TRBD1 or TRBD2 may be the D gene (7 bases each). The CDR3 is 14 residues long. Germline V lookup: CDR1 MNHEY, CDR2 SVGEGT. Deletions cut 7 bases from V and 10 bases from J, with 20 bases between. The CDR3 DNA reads TGTGCCAGCACCCAGGGGGGGAGGGCGCGAGAGCAGTTCTTC. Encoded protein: CASTQGGRAREQFF.

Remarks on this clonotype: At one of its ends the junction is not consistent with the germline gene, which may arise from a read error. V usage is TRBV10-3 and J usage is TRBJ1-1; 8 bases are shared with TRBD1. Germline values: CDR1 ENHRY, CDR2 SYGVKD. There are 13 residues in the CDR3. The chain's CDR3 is CAIGERTGTSAFF. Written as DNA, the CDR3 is TGTGCCATCGGTGAACGGACAGGGACATCTGCTTTCTTT.

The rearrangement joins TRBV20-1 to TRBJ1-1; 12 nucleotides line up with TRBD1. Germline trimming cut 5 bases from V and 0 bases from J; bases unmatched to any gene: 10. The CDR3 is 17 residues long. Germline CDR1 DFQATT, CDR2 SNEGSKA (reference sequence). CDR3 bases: TGCAGTGCTGACCTCCCGGGACAGGGGGCGTTGAACACTGAAGCTTTCTTT. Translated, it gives CSADLPGQGALNTEAFF.

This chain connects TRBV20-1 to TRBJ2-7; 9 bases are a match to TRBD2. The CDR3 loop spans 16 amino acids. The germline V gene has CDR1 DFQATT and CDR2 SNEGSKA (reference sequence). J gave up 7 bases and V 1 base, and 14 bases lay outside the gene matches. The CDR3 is CSARGGRENLSNEQYF. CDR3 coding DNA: TGCAGTGCTAGAGGCGGGAGGGAAAATCTCTCCAATGAGCAGTACTTC.

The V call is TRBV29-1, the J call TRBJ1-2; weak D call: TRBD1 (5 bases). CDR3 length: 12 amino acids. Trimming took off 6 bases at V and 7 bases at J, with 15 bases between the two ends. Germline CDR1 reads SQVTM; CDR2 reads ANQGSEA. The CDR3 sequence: CSVKGPWSGYTF. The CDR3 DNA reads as TGCAGCGTGAAGGGACCCTGGAGTGGCTACACCTTC.

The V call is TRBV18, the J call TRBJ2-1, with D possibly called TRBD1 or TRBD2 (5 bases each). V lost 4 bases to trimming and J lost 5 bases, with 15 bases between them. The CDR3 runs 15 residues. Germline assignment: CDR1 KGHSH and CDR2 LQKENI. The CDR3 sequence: CASSLGRRWNNEQFF. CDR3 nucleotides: TGTGCCAGCTCACTGGGACGGAGGTGGAACAATGAGCAGTTCTTC.

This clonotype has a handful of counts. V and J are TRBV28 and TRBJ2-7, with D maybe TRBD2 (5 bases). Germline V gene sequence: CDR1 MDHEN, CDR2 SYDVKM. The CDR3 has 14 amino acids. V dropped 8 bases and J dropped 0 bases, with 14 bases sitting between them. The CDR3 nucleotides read TGTGCCAGCCATGCAGGACTTTTCTCCTACGAGCAGTACTTC. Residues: CASHAGLFSYEQYF.

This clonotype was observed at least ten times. The chain's CDR3 is CSVGTGRNQPQHF. In DNA, the CDR3 is TGCAGCGTTGGCACGGGCCGCAATCAGCCCCAGCATTTT. The V gene is TRBV29-1, the J gene TRBJ1-5; D gene uncertain. V was trimmed by 4 bases and J by 2 bases, leaving 9 bases between them. Per the germline V gene, CDR1 is SQVTM and CDR2 is ANQGSEA. The CDR3 sequence is 13 residues long.

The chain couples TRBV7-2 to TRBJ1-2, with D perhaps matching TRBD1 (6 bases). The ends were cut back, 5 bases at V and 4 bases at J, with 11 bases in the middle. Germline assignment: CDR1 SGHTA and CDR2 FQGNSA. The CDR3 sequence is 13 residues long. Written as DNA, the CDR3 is TGTGCCAGCAGCGCTGAGGGGGGCTATGGCTACACCTTC. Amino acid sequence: CASSAEGGYGYTF.

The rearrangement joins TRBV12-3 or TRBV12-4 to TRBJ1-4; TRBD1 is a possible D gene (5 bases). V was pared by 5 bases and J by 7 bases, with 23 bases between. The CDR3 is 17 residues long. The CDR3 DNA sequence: TGTGCCAGCAGTCCCATGGGGAAGGGACGTTCTAGTGAAAAACTGTTTTTT. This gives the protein CASSPMGKGRSSEKLFF.

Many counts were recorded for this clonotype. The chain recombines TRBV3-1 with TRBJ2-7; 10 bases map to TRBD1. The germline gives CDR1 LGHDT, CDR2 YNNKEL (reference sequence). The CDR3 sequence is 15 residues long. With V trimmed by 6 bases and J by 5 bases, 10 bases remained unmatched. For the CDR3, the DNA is TGTGCCAGCAGTAAACCCGGGACAGGGGTCAACGAGCAGTACTTC. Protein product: CASSKPGTGVNEQYF.

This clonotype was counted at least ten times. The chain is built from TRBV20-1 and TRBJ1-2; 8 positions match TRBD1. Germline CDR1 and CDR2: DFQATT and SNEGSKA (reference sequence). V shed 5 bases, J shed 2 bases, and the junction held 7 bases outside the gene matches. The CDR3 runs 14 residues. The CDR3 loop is CSAAVRTGNYGYTF. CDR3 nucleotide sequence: TGCAGTGCTGCCGTTCGGACAGGGAACTATGGCTACACCTTC.

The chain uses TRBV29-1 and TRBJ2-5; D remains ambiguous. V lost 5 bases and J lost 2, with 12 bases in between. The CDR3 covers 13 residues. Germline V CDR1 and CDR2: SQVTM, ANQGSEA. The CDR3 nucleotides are TGCAGCGTTACGATCTGGGGACAAGAGACCCAGTACTTC. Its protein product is CSVTIWGQETQYF.

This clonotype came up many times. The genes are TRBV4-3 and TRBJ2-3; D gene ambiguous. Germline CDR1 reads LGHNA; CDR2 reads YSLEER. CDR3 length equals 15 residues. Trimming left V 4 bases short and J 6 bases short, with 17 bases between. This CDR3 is CASSLGSARIDTQYF. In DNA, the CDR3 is TGCGCCAGCAGCCTCGGGTCGGCGAGGATCGATACGCAGTATTTT.

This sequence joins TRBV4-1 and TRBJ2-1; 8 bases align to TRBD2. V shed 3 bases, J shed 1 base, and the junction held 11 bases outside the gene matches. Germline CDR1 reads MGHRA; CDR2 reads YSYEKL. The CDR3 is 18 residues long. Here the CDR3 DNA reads TGCGCCAGCAGCCATCAGGGACGCGGGGGGTGGTCCTACAATGAGCAGTTCTTC. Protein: CASSHQGRGGWSYNEQFF.

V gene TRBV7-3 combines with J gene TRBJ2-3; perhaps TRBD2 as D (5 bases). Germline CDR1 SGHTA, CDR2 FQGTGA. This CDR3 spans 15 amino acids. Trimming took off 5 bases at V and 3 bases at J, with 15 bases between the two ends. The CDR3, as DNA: TGTGCCAGCAGCCTCTACAGCGGTAGGACAGATACGCAGTATTTT. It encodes CASSLYSGRTDTQYF.

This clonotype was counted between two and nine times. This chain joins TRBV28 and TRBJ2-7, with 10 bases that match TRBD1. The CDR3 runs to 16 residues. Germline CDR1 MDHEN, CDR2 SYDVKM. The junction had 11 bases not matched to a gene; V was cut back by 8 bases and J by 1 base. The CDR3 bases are TGTGCCAGCCGACGACAGGGGGCCCTTCTTTCCTACGAGCAGTACTTC. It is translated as CASRRQGALLSYEQYF.

The CDR3 protein is CASSYAGGYQETQYF. CDR3 coding DNA: TGTGCCAGCAGCTACGCCGGTGGGTACCAAGAGACCCAGTACTTC. The J gene is TRBJ2-5, the V gene TRBV7-9; D gene ambiguous. Looked up from germline, CDR1 is SEHNR and CDR2 is FQNEAQ (reference sequence). This CDR3 spans 15 amino acids. With 4 bases removed from V and 0 bases from J, the gap between germline ends came to 12 bases.